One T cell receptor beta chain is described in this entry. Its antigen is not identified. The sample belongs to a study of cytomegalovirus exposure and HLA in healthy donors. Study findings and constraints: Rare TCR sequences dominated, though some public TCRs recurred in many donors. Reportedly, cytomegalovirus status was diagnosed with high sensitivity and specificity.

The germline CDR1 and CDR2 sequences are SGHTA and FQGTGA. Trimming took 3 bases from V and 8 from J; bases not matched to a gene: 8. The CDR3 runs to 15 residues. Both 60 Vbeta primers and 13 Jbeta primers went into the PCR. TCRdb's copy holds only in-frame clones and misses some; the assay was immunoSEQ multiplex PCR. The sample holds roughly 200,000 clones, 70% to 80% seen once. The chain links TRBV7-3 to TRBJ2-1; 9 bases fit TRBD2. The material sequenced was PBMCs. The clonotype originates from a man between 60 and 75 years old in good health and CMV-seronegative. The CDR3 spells CASSFSSGSFYEQFF. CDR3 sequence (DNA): TGTGCCAGCAGCTTTAGTAGCGGGAGTTTTTATGAGCAGTTCTTC.